This record covers a single T cell receptor beta chain. Authors' processing steps: Using reference gene primer amplification, nucleated cell counts were estimated. This table comes from immunoSEQ multiplex PCR, and its TCRdb copy is limited to in-frame clones, with some not included. D and trimming come from the DNA, and the V and J calls and clone size come from that table. The sample lists approximately 400,000 clones; about 89% were seen once. V lost 5 bases, J lost 6 bases, and 10 bases stayed unmatched. The germline V gene has CDR1 LGHDT and CDR2 YNNKEL (reference sequence). The CDR3 runs 14 residues. The entry originates in a study of blood T cell repertoires in COVID-19. Study context: PBMCs, B-cell-depleted T cells, or T cells provided the cDNA or gDNA that made up the material.

Ages ranged from roughly 18 to 100 years, with residence in around 24 US areas. Clinical history as reported by participants underpinned cohort assignment. The specimen was PBMCs or T cells enriched from blood (not recorded which). This rearrangement joins TRBV3-1 (or the pseudogene TRBV3-2) to TRBJ2-7; TRBD1 matches at 7 bases. This receptor was identified in a woman aged 35 to 49 who had been exposed to COVID-19. The CDR3 reads CASSTGDSRREQYF. CDR3 in DNA: TGTGCCAGCAGCACCGGGGACAGCCGCCGCGAGCAGTACTTC.